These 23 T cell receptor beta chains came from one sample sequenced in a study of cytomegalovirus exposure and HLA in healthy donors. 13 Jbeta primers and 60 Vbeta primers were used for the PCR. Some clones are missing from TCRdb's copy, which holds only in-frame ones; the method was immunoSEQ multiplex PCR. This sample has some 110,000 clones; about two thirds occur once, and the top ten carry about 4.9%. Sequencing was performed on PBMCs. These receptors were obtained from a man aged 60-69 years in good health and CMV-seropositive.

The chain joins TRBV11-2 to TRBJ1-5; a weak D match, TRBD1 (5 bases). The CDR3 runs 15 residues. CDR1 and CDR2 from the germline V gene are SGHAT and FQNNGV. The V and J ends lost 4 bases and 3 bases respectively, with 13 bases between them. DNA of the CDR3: TGTGCCAGCAGCTCGATTCTGGGGCACAATCAGCCCCAGCATTTT. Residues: CASSSILGHNQPQHF.

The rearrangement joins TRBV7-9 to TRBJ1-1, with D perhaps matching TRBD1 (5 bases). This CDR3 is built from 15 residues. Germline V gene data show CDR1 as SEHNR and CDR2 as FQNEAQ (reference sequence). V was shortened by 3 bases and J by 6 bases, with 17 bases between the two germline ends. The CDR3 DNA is TGTGCCAGCAGCTTCGGTGTTTCCCAGGGCTCTGAAGCTTTCTTT. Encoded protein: CASSFGVSQGSEAFF.

CDR3 residues: CASSLLFLEGAHTIYF. CDR3 nucleotides: TGCGCCAGCAGCTTGTTATTTCTGGAGGGGGCACACACCATATATTTT. The V and J genes are TRBV5-1 and TRBJ1-3; 7 bases match TRBD1. The germline CDR1 and CDR2 sequences are SGHRS and YFSETQ. The trim removed 1 base at V and 8 bases at J, leaving 12 bases unmatched. The CDR3 runs 16 residues.

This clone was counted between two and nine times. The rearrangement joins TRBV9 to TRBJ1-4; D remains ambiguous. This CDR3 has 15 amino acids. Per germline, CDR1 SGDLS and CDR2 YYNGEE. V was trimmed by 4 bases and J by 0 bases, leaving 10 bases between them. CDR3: CASSPDGATNEKLFF. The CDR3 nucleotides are TGTGCCAGCAGCCCCGATGGAGCAACTAATGAAAAACTGTTTTTT.

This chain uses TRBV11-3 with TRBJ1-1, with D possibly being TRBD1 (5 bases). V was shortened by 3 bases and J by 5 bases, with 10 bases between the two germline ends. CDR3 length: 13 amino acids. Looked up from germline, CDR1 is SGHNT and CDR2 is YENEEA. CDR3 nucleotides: TGTGCCAGCAGCTTGCAGGGAAGGACTGAAGCTTTCTTT. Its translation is CASSLQGRTEAFF.

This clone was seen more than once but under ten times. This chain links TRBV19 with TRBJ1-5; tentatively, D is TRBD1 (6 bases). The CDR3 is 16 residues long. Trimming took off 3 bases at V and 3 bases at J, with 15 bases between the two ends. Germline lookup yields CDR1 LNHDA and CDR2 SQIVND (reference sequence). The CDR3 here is CASSISRGGDNQPQHF. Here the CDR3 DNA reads TGTGCCAGTAGTATCTCAAGGGGGGGAGACAATCAGCCCCAGCATTTT.

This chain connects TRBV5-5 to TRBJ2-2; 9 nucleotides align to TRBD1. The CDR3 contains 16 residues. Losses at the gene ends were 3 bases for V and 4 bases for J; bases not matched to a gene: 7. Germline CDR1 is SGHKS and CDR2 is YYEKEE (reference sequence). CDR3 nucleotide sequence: TGTGCCAGCAGCTCGGTACCGGGACAGGGCACCGGGGAGCTGTTTTTT. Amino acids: CASSSVPGQGTGELFF.

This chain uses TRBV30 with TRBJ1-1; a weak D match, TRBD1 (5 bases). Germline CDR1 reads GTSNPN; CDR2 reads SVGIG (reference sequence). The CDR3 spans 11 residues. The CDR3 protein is CAGPIPGGAFF. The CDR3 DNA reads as TGTGCAGGACCGATTCCGGGGGGAGCTTTCTTT.

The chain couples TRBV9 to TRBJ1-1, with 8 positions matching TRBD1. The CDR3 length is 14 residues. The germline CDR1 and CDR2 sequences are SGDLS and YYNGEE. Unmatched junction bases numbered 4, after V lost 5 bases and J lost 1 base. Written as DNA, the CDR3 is TGTGCCAGCAGTGCTACAGGGGGGAACACTGAAGCTTTCTTT. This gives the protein CASSATGGNTEAFF. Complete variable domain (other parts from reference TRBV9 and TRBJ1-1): DSGVTQTPKHLITATGQRVTLRCSPRSGDLSVYWYQQSLDQGLQFLIQYYNGEERAKGNILERFSAQQFPDLHSELNLSSLELGDSALYFCASSATGGNTEAFFGQGTRLTVV.

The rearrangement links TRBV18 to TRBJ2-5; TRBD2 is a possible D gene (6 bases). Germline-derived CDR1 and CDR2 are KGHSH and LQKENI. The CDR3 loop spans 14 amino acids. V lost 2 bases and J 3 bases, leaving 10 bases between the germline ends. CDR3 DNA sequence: TGTGCCAGCTCACCATCGACTAGTGAAGAGACCCAGTACTTC. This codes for CASSPSTSEETQYF.

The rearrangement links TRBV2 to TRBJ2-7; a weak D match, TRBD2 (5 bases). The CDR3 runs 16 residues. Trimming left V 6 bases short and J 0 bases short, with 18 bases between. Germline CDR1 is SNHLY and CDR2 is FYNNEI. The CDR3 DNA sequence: TGTGCCAGCAGAAGACGGCTAGCTCCTAGCTCCTACGAGCAGTACTTC. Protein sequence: CASRRRLAPSSYEQYF.

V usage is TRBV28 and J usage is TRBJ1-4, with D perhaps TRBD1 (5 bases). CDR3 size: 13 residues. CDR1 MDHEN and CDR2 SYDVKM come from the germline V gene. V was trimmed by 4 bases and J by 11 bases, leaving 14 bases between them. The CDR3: CASSSPHGAKLFF. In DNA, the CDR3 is TGTGCCAGCAGTTCACCTCATGGGGCGAAACTGTTTTTT.

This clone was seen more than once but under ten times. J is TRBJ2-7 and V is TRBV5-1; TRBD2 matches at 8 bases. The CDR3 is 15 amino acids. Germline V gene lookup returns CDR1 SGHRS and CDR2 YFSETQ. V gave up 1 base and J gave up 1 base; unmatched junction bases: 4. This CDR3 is CASSLRGGGSYEQYF. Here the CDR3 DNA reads TGCGCCAGCAGCTTGAGGGGCGGGGGGTCCTACGAGCAGTACTTC.

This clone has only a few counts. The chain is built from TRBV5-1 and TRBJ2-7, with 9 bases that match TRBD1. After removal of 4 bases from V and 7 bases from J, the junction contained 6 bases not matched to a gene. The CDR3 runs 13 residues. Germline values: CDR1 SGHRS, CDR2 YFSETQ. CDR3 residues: CASSPGQGLEQYF. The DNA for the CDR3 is TGCGCCAGCAGCCCGGGACAGGGTCTGGAGCAGTACTTC.

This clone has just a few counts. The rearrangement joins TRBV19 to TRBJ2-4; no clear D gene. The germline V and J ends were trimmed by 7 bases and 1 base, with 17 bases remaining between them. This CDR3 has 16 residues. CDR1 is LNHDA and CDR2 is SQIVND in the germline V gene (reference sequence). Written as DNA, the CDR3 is TGTGCCAGTAAGCTTACAGTCGTCATTGCCAAAAACATTCAGTACTTC. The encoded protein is CASKLTVVIAKNIQYF.

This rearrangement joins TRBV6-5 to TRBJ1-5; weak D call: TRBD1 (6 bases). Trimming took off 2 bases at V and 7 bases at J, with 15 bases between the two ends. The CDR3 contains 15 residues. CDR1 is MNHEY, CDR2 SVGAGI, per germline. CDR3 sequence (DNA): TGTGCCAGCAGTTACAACCAGGGGCTCGGACAGCCCCAGCATTTT. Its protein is CASSYNQGLGQPQHF.

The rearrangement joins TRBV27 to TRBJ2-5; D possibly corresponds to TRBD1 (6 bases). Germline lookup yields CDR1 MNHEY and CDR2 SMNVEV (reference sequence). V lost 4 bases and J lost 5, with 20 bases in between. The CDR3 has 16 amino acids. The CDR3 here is CASSSLTRGSGETQYF. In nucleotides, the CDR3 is TGTGCCAGCAGTTCCCTAACAAGGGGGAGTGGGGAGACCCAGTACTTC.

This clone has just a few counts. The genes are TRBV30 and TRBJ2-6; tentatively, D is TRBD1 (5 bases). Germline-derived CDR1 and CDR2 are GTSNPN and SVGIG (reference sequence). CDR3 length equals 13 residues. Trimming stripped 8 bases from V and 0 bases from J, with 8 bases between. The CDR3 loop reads CAQDSSGANVLTF. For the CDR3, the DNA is TGTGCCCAAGACAGCTCTGGGGCCAACGTCCTGACTTTC.

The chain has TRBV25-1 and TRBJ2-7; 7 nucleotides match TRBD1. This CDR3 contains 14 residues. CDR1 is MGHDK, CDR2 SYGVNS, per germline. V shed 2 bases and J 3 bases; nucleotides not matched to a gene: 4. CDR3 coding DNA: TGTGCCAGCAGTGAAAAGGGGGCGCGCTACGAGCAGTACTTC. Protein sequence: CASSEKGARYEQYF.

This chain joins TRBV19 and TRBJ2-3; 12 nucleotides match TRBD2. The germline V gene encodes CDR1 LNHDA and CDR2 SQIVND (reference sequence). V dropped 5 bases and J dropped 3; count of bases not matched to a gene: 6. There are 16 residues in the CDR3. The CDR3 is CASSLGLAGTTDTQYF. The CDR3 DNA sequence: TGTGCCAGTAGTCTAGGACTAGCGGGGACGACAGATACGCAGTATTTT. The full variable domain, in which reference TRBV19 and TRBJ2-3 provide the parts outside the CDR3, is DGGITQSPKYLFRKEGQNVTLSCEQNLNHDAMYWYRQDPGQGLRLIYYSQIVNDFQKGDIAEGYSVSREKKESFPLTVTSAQKNPTAFYLCASSLGLAGTTDTQYFGPGTRLTVL.

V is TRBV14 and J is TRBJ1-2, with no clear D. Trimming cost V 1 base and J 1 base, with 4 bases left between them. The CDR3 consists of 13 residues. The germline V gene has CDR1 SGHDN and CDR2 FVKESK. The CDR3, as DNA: TGTGCCAGCAGCCAAGGACTTAACTATGGCTACACCTTC. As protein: CASSQGLNYGYTF.

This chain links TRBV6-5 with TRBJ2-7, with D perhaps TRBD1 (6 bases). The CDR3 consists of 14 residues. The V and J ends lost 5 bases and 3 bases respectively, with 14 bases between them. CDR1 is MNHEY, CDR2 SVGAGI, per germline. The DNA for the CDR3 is TGTGCCAGCAGTCCCCGCTTCAGGGGCTACGAGCAGTACTTC. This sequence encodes CASSPRFRGYEQYF.

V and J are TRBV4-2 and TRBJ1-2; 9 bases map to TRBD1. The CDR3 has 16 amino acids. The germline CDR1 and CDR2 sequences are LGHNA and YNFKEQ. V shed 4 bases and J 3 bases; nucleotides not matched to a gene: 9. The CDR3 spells CASSRTDRGVDYGYTF. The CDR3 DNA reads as TGTGCCAGCAGCCGAACCGACAGGGGGGTAGACTATGGCTACACCTTC.